The 7 T cell receptor beta chains below were found in one sample sequenced in a study of blood T cell repertoires in COVID-19. The data were produced by immunoSEQ multiplex PCR, yet TCRdb's version contains in-frame clones alone and is incomplete. This repertoire shows about 240,000 clones, 86% found once; its top ten account for roughly 6.3%. The sample comprised peripheral blood. These receptors came from a man in his fifties or sixties with acute or convalescent COVID-19.

The chain couples TRBV2 to TRBJ2-3, with TRBD2 matching over 8 bases. V was clipped by 5 bases and J by 0 bases; unmatched bases: 4. Germline CDR1 and CDR2: SNHLY and FYNNEI. The CDR3 extends over 15 amino acids. CDR3 residues: CASSISGVSTDTQYF. The CDR3, as DNA: TGTGCCAGCAGTATTAGCGGGGTTAGCACAGATACGCAGTATTTT.

The chain joins TRBV15 to TRBJ2-7; D is undetermined. The germline V gene has CDR1 LNHNV and CDR2 YYDKDF (reference sequence). Trimming shortened V by 1 base and J by 6 bases, and 4 bases separated the two germline ends. The CDR3 is 11 residues long. CDR3 DNA: TGTGCCACCAGCAGAGGAGGCGAGCAGTACTTC. Translation: CATSRGGEQYF.

The chain uses TRBV6-5 and TRBJ1-5; D is undetermined. This CDR3 is 14 amino acids long. Germline CDR1 MNHEY, CDR2 SVGAGI. The V end lost 9 bases, the J end lost 0 bases, and 12 bases lay between the germline ends. In DNA, the CDR3 is TGTGCCAGTCTCGAGCGGAGTAGCAATCAGCCCCAGCATTTT. Translated: CASLERSSNQPQHF.

This sequence joins TRBV9 and TRBJ1-4; 7 nucleotides match TRBD1. There are 14 residues in the CDR3. Germline CDR1 is SGDLS and CDR2 is YYNGEE. J gave up 7 bases and V 3 bases, and 6 bases lay outside the gene matches. DNA of the CDR3: TGTGCCAGCAGCGCGTTACAGGGGAGTGAAAAACTGTTTTTT. As protein: CASSALQGSEKLFF.

The rearrangement links TRBV6-1 to TRBJ1-3, with 7 bases fitting TRBD1. This CDR3 comprises 18 residues. V dropped 0 bases and J dropped 4; count of bases not matched to a gene: 12. Per the germline V gene, CDR1 is MNHNS and CDR2 is SASEGT. This CDR3 reads CASSEALRLGQRGNTIYF. CDR3 sequence (DNA): TGTGCCAGCAGTGAAGCGCTTCGATTGGGACAGCGAGGAAACACCATATATTTT.

This clone was seen just once. V gene TRBV13 combines with J gene TRBJ2-2; TRBD2 agrees at 7 bases. Per the germline V gene, CDR1 is PRHDT and CDR2 is FYEKMQ (reference sequence). This CDR3 region has 16 residues. The V segment lost 4 bases and the J segment 9 bases; nucleotides outside the gene matches: 14. This CDR3 reads CASSSGLVGVLRELFF. The CDR3, as DNA: TGTGCCAGCAGCTCAGGACTAGTTGGAGTCTTAAGGGAGCTGTTTTTT.

The chain uses TRBV19 and TRBJ1-2, with D tentatively TRBD1 (6 bases). The CDR3 is 13 amino acids. V shed 10 bases and J shed 3 bases, with 15 bases lying between them. Germline CDR1 is LNHDA and CDR2 is SQIVND (reference sequence). CDR3 in DNA: TGTGCCACCTCAAGGGGGTCTGACTATGGCTACACCTTC. Translating gives CATSRGSDYGYTF.